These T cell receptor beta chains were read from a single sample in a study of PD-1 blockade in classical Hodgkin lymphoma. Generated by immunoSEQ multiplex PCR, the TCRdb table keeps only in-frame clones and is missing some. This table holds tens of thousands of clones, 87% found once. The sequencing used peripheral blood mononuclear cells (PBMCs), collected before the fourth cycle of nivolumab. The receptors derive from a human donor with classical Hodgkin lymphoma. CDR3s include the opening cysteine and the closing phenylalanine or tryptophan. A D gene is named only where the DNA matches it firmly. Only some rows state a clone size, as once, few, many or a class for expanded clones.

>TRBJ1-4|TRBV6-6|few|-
TGTGCGACGAGACAGGATGCAACTAATGAAAAACTGTTTTTT
CATRQDATNEKLFF
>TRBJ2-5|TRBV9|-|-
TGTGCCAGCAGCGTAGGGGCTGGACAACCACAAGAGACCCAGTACTTC
CASSVGAGQPQETQYF
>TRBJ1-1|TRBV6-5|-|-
TGTGCCAGCAGTTACTCGTGGGCTCCTGAGGATGAAGCTTTCTTT
CASSYSWAPEDEAFF
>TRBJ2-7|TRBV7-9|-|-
TGTGCCAGCAGCTTAGAGGTGGCCTCGGGCGAGCAGTACTTC
CASSLEVASGEQYF
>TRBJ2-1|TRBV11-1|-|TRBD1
TGTGCCAGCAGCTTAGCGCAGGGGGCCTACAATGAGCAGTTCTTC
CASSLAQGAYNEQFF
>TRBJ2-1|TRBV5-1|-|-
TGCGCCAGCAGCCCGGGGGGCAGGGAGGAGAATGAGCAGTTCTTC
CASSPGGREENEQFF
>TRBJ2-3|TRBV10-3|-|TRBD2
TGTGCCATCAGCCGGACCCGGGGGACTAGCGCTCCGAGGGGGGATACGCAGTATTTT
CAISRTRGTSAPRGDTQYF
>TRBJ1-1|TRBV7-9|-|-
TGTGCCAGCAGCTTATCGAGGGACTTGGTAGCTTTCTTT
CASSLSRDLVAFF
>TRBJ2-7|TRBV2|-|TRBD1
TGTGCCAGCAGATCCCGGGACAGGGGTCCCTACGAGCAGTACTTC
CASRSRDRGPYEQYF
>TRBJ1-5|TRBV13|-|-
TGTGCCAGCAGCTTAGGGCGTAGCAATCAGCCCCAGCATTTT
CASSLGRSNQPQHF
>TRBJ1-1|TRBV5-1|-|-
TGCGCCAGCAGCTTGGCCGTCGCGGGATACACTGAAGCTTTCTTT
CASSLAVAGYTEAFF
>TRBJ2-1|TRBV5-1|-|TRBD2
TGCGCCAGCAGCGCCCCGGGACTAGCCAATGAGCAGTTCTTC
CASSAPGLANEQFF
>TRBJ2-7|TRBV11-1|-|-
TGTGCCAGCAGCTTACCCGGAAGGTACGAGCAGTACTTC
CASSLPGRYEQYF
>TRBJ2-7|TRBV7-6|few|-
TGTGCCAGCAGCTTAAAATCCGGGGTTGGGGTCTACGAGCAGTACTTC
CASSLKSGVGVYEQYF
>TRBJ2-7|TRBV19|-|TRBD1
TGTGCCAGTAGTATTCCGGGACAGGCTAGCTACGAGCAGTACTTC
CASSIPGQASYEQYF
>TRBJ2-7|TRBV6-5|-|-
TGTGCCAGCCGGAGAACAGGGCTGGACGGCTACGAGCAGTACTTC
CASRRTGLDGYEQYF
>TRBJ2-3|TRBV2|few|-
TGTGCCAGCAGTGAAGGAATGCTGAGACCCAGGGATTTT
CASSEGMLRPRDF
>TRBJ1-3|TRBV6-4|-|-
TGTGCCAGCAGTGCGGGTCCCCGGAACACCATATATTTT
CASSAGPRNTIYF
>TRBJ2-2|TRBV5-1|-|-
TGCGCCAGCAGCTTAACGGGTCTGAACACCGGGGAGCTGTTTTTT
CASSLTGLNTGELFF
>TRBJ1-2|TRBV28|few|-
TGTGCCAGCAGGGAGAGTCCCCTCTATGGCTACACCTTC
CASRESPLYGYTF
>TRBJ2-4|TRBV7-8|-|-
TGTGCCAGCAGCGCCAGAGGGTTGAACATTCAGTACTTC
CASSARGLNIQYF
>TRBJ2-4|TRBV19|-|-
TGTGCCAGTAGTATGACCGGGGTAGCCAAAAACATTCAGTACTTC
CASSMTGVAKNIQYF
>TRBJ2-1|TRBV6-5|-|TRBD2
TGTGCCAGCAGCCTTATAGCGGGGGGCTACAATGAGCAGTTCTTC
CASSLIAGGYNEQFF
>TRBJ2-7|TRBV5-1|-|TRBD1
TGCGCCAGCAGCTTGGACGGCAGGGGGTCCTACGAGCAGTACTTC
CASSLDGRGSYEQYF
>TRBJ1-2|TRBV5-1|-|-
TGTGCCAGCAGTTCCAGGGGCTATGGCTACACCTTC
CASSSRGYGYTF
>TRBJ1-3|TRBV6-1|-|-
TGTGCCAGCAGTGAAATGGGAACTGGAAACACCATATATTTT
CASSEMGTGNTIYF
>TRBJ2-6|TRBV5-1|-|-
TGCGCCAGCAGCTCTTCACCTACCTCTGGGGCCAACGTCCTGACTTTC
CASSSSPTSGANVLTF
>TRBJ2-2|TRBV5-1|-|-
TGCGCCAGCAGTGACAAGTTCACCGGGGAGCTGTTTTTT
CASSDKFTGELFF
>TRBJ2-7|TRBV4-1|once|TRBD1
TGCGCCAGCAGCCAACGGGACAGGGGAATCTACGAGCAGTACTTC
CASSQRDRGIYEQYF
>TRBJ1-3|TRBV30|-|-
TGTGCCTGGAGTGAACAGGCAGGAAACACCATATATTTT
CAWSEQAGNTIYF
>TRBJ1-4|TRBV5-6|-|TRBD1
TGTGCCAGCAGCCGAAACAGGGGGCGGGATGAAAAACTGTTTTTT
CASSRNRGRDEKLFF